Following are 13 T cell receptor beta chains from one sample sequenced in a study of T cell clonotyping in hematopoietic cell transplantation. Indicated time point: recipient sample about 28 days before transplant, after cytoreduction. The repertoire was sequenced with immunoSEQ multiplex PCR; TCRdb's copy has only in-frame clones and lacks some. The table includes approximately 41,000 clones, roughly 85% detected once. Here the sequenced sample was peripheral blood mononuclear cells, taken before stem cell transplant. The source of these receptors is a man between 60 and 75 years old with acute myeloid leukemia. Some clones in this sample may be carry-over from other donors' samples.

The chain combines TRBV5-4 with TRBJ1-2, with a tentative D call TRBD1 (6 bases). The germline gives CDR1 SGHNT, CDR2 YYREEE (reference sequence). The V end lost 4 bases, the J end lost 3 bases, and 10 bases lay between the germline ends. There are 13 residues in the CDR3. CDR3 DNA sequence: TGTGCCAGCAGCCTACAGGGCGACTATGGCTACACCTTC. As protein: CASSLQGDYGYTF.

This sequence joins TRBV7-8 and TRBJ1-1, with 7 bases matching TRBD1. The CDR3 has 14 residues. Germline loops: CDR1 SGHVS, CDR2 FQNEAQ. Germline trimming cut 2 bases from V and 1 base from J; bases unmatched to any gene: 1. CDR3 sequence: CASSLTGANTEAFF. CDR3 coding DNA: TGTGCCAGCAGCTTAACAGGGGCGAACACTGAAGCTTTCTTT.

The rearrangement uses TRBV6-4 and TRBJ1-5; D gene unclear. This CDR3 is built from 13 residues. From germline, CDR1 is MRHNA and CDR2 SNTAGT. The V end lost 6 bases, the J end lost 7 bases, and 13 bases lay between the germline ends. CDR3 in DNA: TGTGCCAGCAGCCCCAGAGATGGCCAGCCCCAGCATTTT. Translating gives CASSPRDGQPQHF.

This clone has only a few counts. Other DNA sequences of this sample code for an identical CDR3. The V and J genes are TRBV4-1 and TRBJ1-2, with no clear D. Trimming shortened V by 0 bases and J by 5 bases, and 13 bases separated the two germline ends. The germline V gene encodes CDR1 MGHRA and CDR2 YSYEKL. The CDR3 runs to 15 residues. CDR3 DNA: TGCGCCAGCAGCCAAGAAAGACCGGGCCTTTATGGCTACACCTTC. This encodes CASSQERPGLYGYTF.

This clone was picked up a small number of times. This sequence joins TRBV4-1 and TRBJ1-5; 9 bases are shared with TRBD1. V dropped 4 bases and J dropped 0; count of bases not matched to a gene: 1. This CDR3 spans 15 amino acids. CDR1 and CDR2 (germline): MGHRA, YSYEKL. Written as DNA, the CDR3 is TGCGCCAGCAGCCGGACAGGGGATAGCAATCAGCCCCAGCATTTT. It is translated as CASSRTGDSNQPQHF.

The chain links TRBV19 to TRBJ1-5; 8 positions match TRBD1. Losses at the gene ends were 8 bases for V and 2 bases for J; bases not matched to a gene: 8. This CDR3 is built from 15 residues. Germline V gives CDR1 LNHDA, CDR2 SQIVND (reference sequence). In nucleotides, the CDR3 is TGTGCCAGTCAAGACAGGGGTGGGGGCAATCAGCCCCAGCATTTT. This translates into CASQDRGGGNQPQHF.

V and J are TRBV14 and TRBJ2-3; D call uncertain. V dropped 2 bases and J dropped 1 base, with 16 bases sitting between them. The CDR3 is made up of 17 amino acids. Looked up from germline, CDR1 is SGHDN and CDR2 is FVKESK. The DNA for the CDR3 is TGTGCCAGCAGCCAAAGCGCCAGACGGCTTGGCACAGATACGCAGTATTTT. Translation: CASSQSARRLGTDTQYF.

V usage is TRBV7-3 and J usage is TRBJ2-2, with a weak D call TRBD2 (5 bases). The V end lost 4 bases, the J end lost 8 bases, and 14 bases lay between the germline ends. In germline, CDR1 is SGHTA, CDR2 FQGTGA. CDR3 length: 14 amino acids. The CDR3 DNA reads TGTGCCAGCAGCTCAGGACTCGGGTCGGGGGAGCTGTTTTTT. The encoded protein is CASSSGLGSGELFF.

The chain employs TRBV7-8 and TRBJ1-2; no firm D call. In germline, CDR1 is SGHVS, CDR2 FQNEAQ. V gave up 5 bases and J gave up 0 bases, with 10 bases separating them. CDR3 length: 14 residues. Here the CDR3 DNA reads TGTGCCAGCAGCCCGTCCCCTTCTAACTATGGCTACACCTTC. It specifies CASSPSPSNYGYTF.

The CDR3 loop is CASRRTTSTDTQYF. In nucleotides, the CDR3 is TGTGCCAGCCGAAGGACGACTAGCACAGATACGCAGTATTTT. The rearrangement joins TRBV6-5 to TRBJ2-3; D not certain. CDR1 is MNHEY, CDR2 SVGAGI, per germline. There are 14 residues in the CDR3. V was shortened by 8 bases and J by 0 bases, with 12 bases between the two germline ends.

The chain joins TRBV5-1 to TRBJ1-2; weak D call: TRBD1 (6 bases). CDR1 and CDR2 (germline): SGHRS, YFSETQ. The V end was cut by 5 bases, the J end by 2 bases, with 16 bases between. CDR3 length: 15 residues. In nucleotides, the CDR3 is TGCGCCAGCAGGTTCACAGGGACCGAGAACTATGGCTACACCTTC. This translates into CASRFTGTENYGYTF.

This chain uses TRBV6-5 with TRBJ1-3, with 7 nucleotides matching TRBD1. The CDR3 sequence is 14 residues long. The germline CDR1 and CDR2 sequences are MNHEY and SVGAGI. The trim removed 2 bases at V and 5 bases at J, leaving 3 bases unmatched. The CDR3 nucleotides are TGTGCCAGCAGTTACGACAGGGCGAGAAACACCATATATTTT. This encodes CASSYDRARNTIYF.

The rearrangement links TRBV29-1 to TRBJ1-2; D might be TRBD1 (5 bases). The CDR3 covers 16 residues. Trimming removed 6 bases from V and 0 bases from J, with 20 bases in between. Germline-derived CDR1 and CDR2 are SQVTM and ANQGSEA. The CDR3 region is CSVRGGDYQANYGYTF. CDR3 nucleotides: TGCAGCGTACGGGGGGGAGACTATCAAGCTAACTATGGCTACACCTTC.